The entry below gives a single T cell receptor beta chain sequence along with its context. Its antigen is unknown. This CDR3 has 15 residues. Germline V gives CDR1 MNHNY, CDR2 SVGAGI (reference sequence). Trimming took 2 bases from V and 6 from J; bases not matched to a gene: 6. Some clones are missing from TCRdb's copy, which holds only in-frame ones; the method was immunoSEQ multiplex PCR. The sample holds over 120,000 clones, 75% to 90% seen once. This sample stems from a study of T cell responses to AZD1222 COVID-19 vaccine. For the study at large: Some second doses came at about 4 weeks and others at about 12 weeks; these were pooled. The study's findings and limits: Baseline testing showed seropositivity in only six or seven AZD1222 recipients.

The TCR originated in an adult in good health. V usage is TRBV6-6 and J usage is TRBJ2-7; 11 nucleotides align to TRBD2. This material consisted of peripheral blood, taken on day 0 of AZD1222 vaccination. CDR3 in amino acids: CASSYTSGSKSEQYF. The CDR3, as DNA: TGTGCCAGCAGTTACACTAGCGGGAGTAAGTCCGAGCAGTACTTC.